This T cell receptor (beta chain) was sequenced for a study of identical twins. A universal primer site arose from template switching, and cDNA bore unique molecular identifiers. TCRdb called the 5' RACE reads again in MiXCR, with one record for every CDR3 protein. The table records approximately 700,000 distinct CDR3 sequences, about 20% of them present only once. The same sample was also studied in work on T cells expressing NK-cell markers.

The receptor was isolated from a woman in her late teens or twenties in good health. The sequenced sample consisted of PBMCs.

The CDR3 nucleotides are TGCAGTGCTAGAGACTACGAGCAGTACTTC. It translates to CSARDYEQYF. J is TRBJ2-7 and V is TRBV20-1; D gene ambiguous. CDR3 length: 10 residues. V dropped 0 bases and J dropped 3 bases, with 0 bases sitting between them. Looked up from germline, CDR1 is DFQATT and CDR2 is SNEGSKA (reference sequence).